Listed below are T cell receptor beta chains from one sample, sequenced in a study of cytomegalovirus exposure and HLA in healthy donors. Assay: immunoSEQ multiplex PCR; the TCRdb copy retains only in-frame clones and omits some. The sample carries about 180,000 clones, roughly 82% recorded once. Sequencing was carried out using PBMCs. The receptors here all came from a woman in her forties or fifties in good health and CMV-seronegative. The CDR3 runs from the conserved cysteine through the conserved F or W. The order of the fields is V gene, CDR3 protein.

>TRBV7-9
CASSSLAGRGTYEQYF
>TRBV6-1
CASSPTGAKEKLFF
>TRBV28
CASSQRTGLGYTF
>TRBV15
CATSKRTSGSPYEQYF
>TRBV18
CASSPPTGSDYEQYF
>TRBV27
CASSLPPTGGSYEQYF
>TRBV28
CASSSPGQRAFF
>TRBV7-2
CASSLAISGGRQETQYF
>TRBV28
CASSPRRVTNEKLFF
>TRBV28
CASSFGGVGDYNEQFF
>TRBV7-7
CASSFGTGNGYTF
>TRBV14
CASSQDNWGGNTIYF
>TRBV9
CASTSPGANVLTF
>TRBV6-5
CASRRDRSDYGYTF
>TRBV5-4
CASSLALAGVNEQFF
>TRBV2
CASSVATEGLEQYF
>TRBV6-5
CASRPGQGSYEQYF
>TRBV11-2
CASSLDTGGYNSPLHF
>TRBV28
CASSLAGGGGGNTEAFF
>TRBV28
CASSFGAGGSDTQYF
>TRBV5-1
CASSGVSSVAEAFF
>TRBV28
CASSRSGQGNQPQHF
>TRBV6-5
CASSGAGNNEQFF
>TRBV4-1
CASSLGRGAGAKNIQYF